The clone carrying this T cell receptor beta chain ranks as medium-sized. Its antigen is not identified. The CDR3 is 14 amino acids. Trimming took 5 bases from V and 9 from J; bases not matched to a gene: 6. The germline gives CDR1 WNHNN, CDR2 SYGVQD (reference sequence). The data are from a study of metastatic and nonmetastatic thyroid tumors. Study at large: Repertoire data that came from the blood and tumor or nodule tissue of malignant and benign thyroid patients were compared. Study-wide findings and caveats: Compared with benign nodules, malignant thyroid tumors were reported to have significantly higher TCR beta diversity in both blood and tumor.

Original processing methods: Differences in CDR3 between clinicopathological groups were drawn on to build a classifier intended to discriminate distant-metastatic papillary thyroid cancer patients. TCRdb redid the clone calls on the PCR reads using MiXCR. TCRdb's processing, not the study's, gives the V and J calls here. The sample carries 15,000 or so clones, around 25% recorded once. All patients were treatment-naive before thyroid surgery. This clonotype was obtained from a male donor with papillary thyroid cancer or a benign thyroid nodule (not recorded which). Some clones in this sample may be carry-over from other donors' samples. The chain uses TRBV10-1 and TRBJ1-6; 8 bases agree with TRBD1. Sequencing used blood. CDR3 in DNA: TGCGCCAGCAGTCCTGGACAGGGTTTTTCACCCCTCCACTTT. Residues: CASSPGQGFSPLHF.